One T cell receptor beta chain is described in this entry. In the authors' methods: Quantification of nucleated cells was approximated via reference gene primer amplification. Here immunoSEQ multiplex PCR was the method, and the copy in TCRdb shows in-frame clones only, minus some. V, J and clone size are taken as reported in that table, and D and trimming were inferred from the DNA itself. The table shows about 85,000 clones, with around 90% occurring only once. These data are taken from a study of blood T cell repertoires in COVID-19. The wider study: In each case, the material was cDNA or gDNA derived from T cells, B-cell-depleted T cells, or PBMCs.

In germline, CDR1 is SGHTA, CDR2 FQGNSA. CDR3 length: 16 amino acids. V was clipped by 4 bases and J by 3 bases; unmatched bases: 9. The sequencing input was peripheral blood. The chain joins TRBV7-2 to TRBJ2-5, with TRBD2 identical over 9 bases. This clonotype was obtained from a woman older than 75 with active or convalescent COVID-19. In nucleotides, the CDR3 is TGTGCCAGCAGCTCCCGCCCGACTAGCGGAGAAGAGACCCAGTACTTC. The encoded protein is CASSSRPTSGEETQYF.